The T cell receptor (beta chain) under discussion was sequenced for a study of blood T cell repertoires in COVID-19. V lost 4 bases, J lost 0 bases, and 9 bases stayed unmatched. CDR1 and CDR2 (germline): MNHEY, SMNVEV (reference sequence). The CDR3 runs to 18 residues. Original analysis: Quantification of nucleated cells was approximated via reference gene primer amplification. Clones were sequenced by immunoSEQ multiplex PCR, and TCRdb holds only the in-frame ones, with some missing. V and J calls and clone size are those listed in that table; D and trimming were worked out from the DNA. Of roughly 200,000 clones detected, around 85% appear once; the ten largest clones hold 3% to 4%.

The material sequenced was peripheral blood. This TCR derives from a man aged 55-75 years with acute or convalescent COVID-19. The J gene is TRBJ1-4, the V gene TRBV27; TRBD1 aligns across 9 bases. CDR3 region: CASSSSGQGLATNEKLFF. CDR3 sequence (DNA): TGTGCCAGCAGTTCGTCGGGACAGGGCCTTGCAACTAATGAAAAACTGTTTTTT. The whole variable domain, filled in from reference TRBV27 and TRBJ1-4, reads EAQVTQNPRYLITVTGKKLTVTCSQNMNHEYMSWYRQDPGLGLRQIYYSMNVEVTDKGDVPEGYKVSRKEKRNFPLILESPSPNQTSLYFCASSSSGQGLATNEKLFFGSGTQLSVL.